This TCR beta chain emerged from a study of blood T cell repertoires in COVID-19. On the study more broadly: Researchers got acute and convalescent COVID-19 samples from the United States, Italy and Spain.

Methods used by the authors: Amplification from reference gene primers served as the basis for estimated nucleated cell counts. Clones were sequenced by immunoSEQ multiplex PCR, and TCRdb holds only the in-frame ones, with some missing. V and J calls and clone size are copied from that table; D and trimming were computed from the DNA. The data hold 130,000 or so clones, with about nine tenths observed a single time. The V gene's germline CDR1 is MGHRA and CDR2 YSYEKL. The CDR3 consists of 15 residues. The V and J ends lost 4 bases and 3 bases, in that order; junction bases with no gene match: 3. The TCR originated in a man aged 35 to 55 with acute or convalescent COVID-19. This chain uses TRBV4-1 with TRBJ2-7; 13 bases map to TRBD2. The specimen sequenced was peripheral blood. The CDR3 nucleotides are TGCGCCAGCAGCCTGGGACTAGCGGGGATCTACGAGCAGTACTTC. This encodes CASSLGLAGIYEQYF.